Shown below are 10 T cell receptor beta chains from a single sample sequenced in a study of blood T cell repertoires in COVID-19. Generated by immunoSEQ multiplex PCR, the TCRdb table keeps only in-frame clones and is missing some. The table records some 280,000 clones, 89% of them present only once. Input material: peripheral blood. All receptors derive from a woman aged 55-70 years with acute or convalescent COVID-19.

In DNA form, the CDR3 reads TGCGCCACCGCAAGACAGGGTTCGGATACGCAGTATTTT. It specifies CATARQGSDTQYF. The chain employs TRBV5-1 and TRBJ2-3; the match to TRBD1 covers 7 bases. CDR3 length: 13 amino acids. Germline CDR1 SGHRS, CDR2 YFSETQ. With 9 bases clipped from V and 6 bases from J, the junction kept 10 bases outside the gene matches. The complete variable domain, with remaining parts taken from reference TRBV5-1 and TRBJ2-3, reads KAGVTQTPRYLIKTRGQQVTLSCSPISGHRSVSWYQQTPGQGLQFLFEYFSETQRNKGNFPGRFSGRQFSNSRSEMNVSTLELGDSALYLCATARQGSDTQYFGPGTRLTVL.

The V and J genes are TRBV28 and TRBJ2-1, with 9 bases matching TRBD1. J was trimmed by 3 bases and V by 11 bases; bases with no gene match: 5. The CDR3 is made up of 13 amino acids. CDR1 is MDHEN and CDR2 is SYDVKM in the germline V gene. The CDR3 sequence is CAWTGANYNEQFF. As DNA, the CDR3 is TGTGCCTGGACAGGGGCCAACTACAATGAGCAGTTCTTC.

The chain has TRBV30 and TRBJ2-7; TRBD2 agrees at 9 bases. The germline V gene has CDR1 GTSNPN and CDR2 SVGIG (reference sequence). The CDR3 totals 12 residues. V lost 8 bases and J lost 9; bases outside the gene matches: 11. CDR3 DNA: TGTGCCGGCTCCGGGACTAGCCATGTGCAGTACTTC. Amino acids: CAGSGTSHVQYF.

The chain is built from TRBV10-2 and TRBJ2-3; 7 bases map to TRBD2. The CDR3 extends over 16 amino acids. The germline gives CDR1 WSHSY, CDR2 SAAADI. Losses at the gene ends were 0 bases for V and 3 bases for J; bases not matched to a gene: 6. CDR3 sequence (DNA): TGCGCCAGCAGTGAGTCGGCGGGAGTAGCGACAGATACGCAGTATTTT. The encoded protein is CASSESAGVATDTQYF.

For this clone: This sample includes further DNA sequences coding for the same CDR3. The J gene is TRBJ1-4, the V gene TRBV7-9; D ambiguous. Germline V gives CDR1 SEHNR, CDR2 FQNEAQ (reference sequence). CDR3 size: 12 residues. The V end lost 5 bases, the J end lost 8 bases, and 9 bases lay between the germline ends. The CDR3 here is CASSLPSEKLFF. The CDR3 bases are TGTGCCAGCAGCCTGCCGAGCGAAAAACTGTTTTTT.

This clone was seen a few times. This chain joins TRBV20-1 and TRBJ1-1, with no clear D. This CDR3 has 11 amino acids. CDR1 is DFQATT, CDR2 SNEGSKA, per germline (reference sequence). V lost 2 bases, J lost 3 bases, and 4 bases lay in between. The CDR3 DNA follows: TGCAGTGCTAGACCGGACACTGAAGCTTTCTTT. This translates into CSARPDTEAFF.

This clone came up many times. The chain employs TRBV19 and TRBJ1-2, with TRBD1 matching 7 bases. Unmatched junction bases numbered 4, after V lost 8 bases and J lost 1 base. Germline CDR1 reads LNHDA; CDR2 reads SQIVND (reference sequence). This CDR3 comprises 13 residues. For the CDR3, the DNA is TGTGCCAGTTCCCAGGGGGTTAACTATGGCTACACCTTC. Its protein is CASSQGVNYGYTF.

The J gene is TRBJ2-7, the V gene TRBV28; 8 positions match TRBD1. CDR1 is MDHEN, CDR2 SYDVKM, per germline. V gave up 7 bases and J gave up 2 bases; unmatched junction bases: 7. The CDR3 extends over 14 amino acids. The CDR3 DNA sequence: TGTGCCAGCAAAGGAACAGGGGGGACCTACGAGCAGTACTTC. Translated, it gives CASKGTGGTYEQYF. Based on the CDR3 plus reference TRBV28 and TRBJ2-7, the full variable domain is DVKVTQSSRYLVKRTGEKVFLECVQDMDHENMFWYRQDPGLGLRLIYFSYDVKMKEKGDIPEGYSVSREKKERFSLILESASTNQTSMYLCASKGTGGTYEQYFGPGTRLTVT.

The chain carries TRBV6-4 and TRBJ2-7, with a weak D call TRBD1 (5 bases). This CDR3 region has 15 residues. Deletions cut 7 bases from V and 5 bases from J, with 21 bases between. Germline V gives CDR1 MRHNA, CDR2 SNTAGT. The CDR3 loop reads CASKNPGFSSDEQYF. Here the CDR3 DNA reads TGTGCCAGCAAAAATCCAGGGTTCTCTTCGGACGAGCAGTACTTC.

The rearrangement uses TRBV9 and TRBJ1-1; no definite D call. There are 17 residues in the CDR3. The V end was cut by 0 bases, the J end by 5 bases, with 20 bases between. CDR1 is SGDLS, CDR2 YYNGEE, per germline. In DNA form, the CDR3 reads TGTGCCAGCAGCGTAGCCCTCGGCGCGACGCCGGGAACTGAAGCTTTCTTT. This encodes CASSVALGATPGTEAFF. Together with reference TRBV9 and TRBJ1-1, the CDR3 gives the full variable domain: DSGVTQTPKHLITATGQRVTLRCSPRSGDLSVYWYQQSLDQGLQFLIQYYNGEERAKGNILERFSAQQFPDLHSELNLSSLELGDSALYFCASSVALGATPGTEAFFGQGTRLTVV.